This is a list of T cell receptor beta chains from one sample in a study of T cell responses to AZD1222 COVID-19 vaccine. Using immunoSEQ multiplex PCR, the repertoire was profiled, and TCRdb retains in-frame clones only, with some absent. The table has about 130,000 clones, approximately 88% seen once; the top ten hold 4.5% to 7%. The specimen comprised peripheral blood, sampled 28 days after the second AZD1222 dose. The source of these receptors is an adult who received the AZD1222 COVID-19 vaccine. The CDR3 runs from the conserved cysteine through the conserved F or W. Fields, in order: J gene, V gene, clone size, CDR3 protein. A row's size may be missing; if present it is once, few, many or a size class.

j_gene: TRBJ2-7; v_gene: TRBV4-2; abundance: NA; CDR3aa: CASSQDVQVRDIRYEQYF
j_gene: TRBJ1-3; v_gene: TRBV30; abundance: once; CDR3aa: CAWSTGARNTIYF
j_gene: TRBJ1-1; v_gene: TRBV30; abundance: NA; CDR3aa: CAWSRQVNTEAFF
j_gene: TRBJ2-3; v_gene: TRBV7-9; abundance: NA; CDR3aa: CASSIDLRGREATQYF
j_gene: TRBJ1-5; v_gene: TRBV6-6; abundance: NA; CDR3aa: CASRHRTGGQPQHF
j_gene: TRBJ1-2; v_gene: TRBV5-1; abundance: NA; CDR3aa: CASSLDREFYGYTF
j_gene: TRBJ1-6; v_gene: TRBV6-1; abundance: NA; CDR3aa: CASSGGQGRNFPYNSPLHF
j_gene: TRBJ2-2; v_gene: TRBV5-1; abundance: NA; CDR3aa: CASSLAGLANTGELFF
j_gene: TRBJ1-6; v_gene: TRBV7-8; abundance: NA; CDR3aa: CASSSGALNSPLHF
j_gene: TRBJ1-2; v_gene: TRBV28; abundance: NA; CDR3aa: CASSLWEPGQGNGYTF
j_gene: TRBJ2-3; v_gene: TRBV5-1; abundance: NA; CDR3aa: CASFSPGLQGSTQYF
j_gene: TRBJ2-3; v_gene: TRBV3-1/TRBV3-2; abundance: NA; CDR3aa: CASSQDNHRTDTQYF
j_gene: TRBJ1-2; v_gene: TRBV18; abundance: once; CDR3aa: CASSPPGGSGYTF
j_gene: TRBJ1-1; v_gene: TRBV9; abundance: NA; CDR3aa: CASSAGQGHTEAFF
j_gene: TRBJ2-7; v_gene: TRBV12-3/TRBV12-4; abundance: NA; CDR3aa: CASSSGSYEQYF
j_gene: TRBJ2-3; v_gene: TRBV10-1; abundance: NA; CDR3aa: CASSVGDKDTQYF
j_gene: TRBJ1-5; v_gene: TRBV10-1; abundance: NA; CDR3aa: CASSEGSICNQPQHF
j_gene: TRBJ2-7; v_gene: TRBV28; abundance: few; CDR3aa: CASSPLVSGLSYEQYF
j_gene: TRBJ1-5; v_gene: TRBV6-2/TRBV6-3; abundance: NA; CDR3aa: CASSWGSNQPQHF
j_gene: TRBJ1-1; v_gene: TRBV18; abundance: NA; CDR3aa: CASSLTRTEAFF
j_gene: TRBJ1-5; v_gene: TRBV19; abundance: NA; CDR3aa: CASSINHDQPQHF
j_gene: TRBJ2-7; v_gene: TRBV7-9; abundance: NA; CDR3aa: CASSLPPLGLSYEQYF
j_gene: TRBJ2-1; v_gene: TRBV9; abundance: NA; CDR3aa: CASSVRDSGQFF
j_gene: TRBJ2-7; v_gene: TRBV7-2; abundance: NA; CDR3aa: CASSYASYEQYF
j_gene: TRBJ1-6; v_gene: TRBV4-3; abundance: once; CDR3aa: CASSQEDNSPLHF
j_gene: TRBJ1-1; v_gene: TRBV27; abundance: NA; CDR3aa: CASSSGHTEAFF
j_gene: TRBJ1-2; v_gene: TRBV15; abundance: NA; CDR3aa: CATSSRSRVEGYTF
j_gene: TRBJ1-3; v_gene: TRBV7-9; abundance: NA; CDR3aa: CASTLGAGRSGNTIYF
j_gene: TRBJ1-5; v_gene: TRBV6-2/TRBV6-3; abundance: NA; CDR3aa: CASSTFYQPQHF
j_gene: TRBJ1-5; v_gene: TRBV7-9; abundance: once; CDR3aa: CASSLALNQPQHF
j_gene: TRBJ1-1; v_gene: TRBV2; abundance: NA; CDR3aa: CASNRVQRTEAFF
j_gene: TRBJ2-1; v_gene: TRBV10-3; abundance: once; CDR3aa: CAISVDYNEQFF
j_gene: TRBJ2-1; v_gene: TRBV10-1; abundance: NA; CDR3aa: CASSGTSGNEQFF
j_gene: TRBJ1-5; v_gene: TRBV18; abundance: NA; CDR3aa: CASSKTGYGGNQPQHF
j_gene: TRBJ1-1; v_gene: TRBV5-1; abundance: NA; CDR3aa: CASSWDGRAEAFF
j_gene: TRBJ1-6; v_gene: TRBV19; abundance: few; CDR3aa: CASSPAGPNSPLHF
j_gene: TRBJ1-1; v_gene: TRBV6-5; abundance: NA; CDR3aa: CASGWRSSNTEAFF
j_gene: TRBJ1-3; v_gene: TRBV3-1/TRBV3-2; abundance: NA; CDR3aa: CASSQESSGTGNTIYF
j_gene: TRBJ2-7; v_gene: TRBV2; abundance: NA; CDR3aa: CASSEANTAYEQYF
j_gene: TRBJ1-1; v_gene: TRBV29-1; abundance: NA; CDR3aa: CSVDRQGVNTEAFF
j_gene: TRBJ1-2; v_gene: TRBV21-1; abundance: NA; CDR3aa: CASSKGRDKVYGYTF
j_gene: TRBJ1-1; v_gene: TRBV19; abundance: NA; CDR3aa: CASSKGRLMNTEAFF
j_gene: TRBJ1-1; v_gene: TRBV7-9; abundance: NA; CDR3aa: CASSMGHLNTEAFF
j_gene: TRBJ2-3; v_gene: TRBV24-1; abundance: NA; CDR3aa: CATSDHQEEGTDTQYF
j_gene: TRBJ2-4; v_gene: TRBV6-6; abundance: NA; CDR3aa: CASSPPGTSGSGYIQYF
j_gene: TRBJ1-2; v_gene: TRBV7-9; abundance: once; CDR3aa: CASSLGGYGYTF
j_gene: TRBJ1-5; v_gene: TRBV5-8; abundance: NA; CDR3aa: CASSPRRGPQHF
j_gene: TRBJ2-7; v_gene: TRBV5-1; abundance: NA; CDR3aa: CASGRTSSSYEQYF
j_gene: TRBJ2-7; v_gene: TRBV14; abundance: NA; CDR3aa: CASSPGRFYEQYF
j_gene: TRBJ2-7; v_gene: TRBV27; abundance: once; CDR3aa: CASRLRRDSYEQYF